The clone carrying this T cell receptor (beta chain) was seen a handful of times. TCRdb ran MiXCR on the 5' RACE reads and lists one entry per CDR3 protein. The profile shows some 260,000 distinct CDR3 sequences, 5.2% of them singletons. The CDR3 is 12 amino acids. Germline CDR1 is DFQATT and CDR2 is SNEGSKA (reference sequence). V gave up 5 bases and J gave up 4 bases, with 11 bases separating them. These data originate in a study of T cells after yellow fever vaccination. The starting material was CD4+ T cells sorted from PBMCs, obtained on the day of the yellow fever booster vaccination. The source of this sequence is a man aged 18 to 29 who received the YFV17D yellow fever vaccine. V and J are TRBV20-1 and TRBJ1-1; D is undetermined. CDR3 nucleotide sequence: TGCAGTGCTTGGAGGGTAAGCACTGAAGCTTTCTTT. It specifies CSAWRVSTEAFF.